There are many counts of the clone carrying this T cell receptor (beta chain). The data were taken from a study of Graves' ophthalmopathy and Graves' hyperthyroidism. Amplified TCR beta CDR3 regions were obtained using RNA transcripts as template. Following a first-round RT-PCR that used HTBI primers, a second-round multiplex PCR was carried out. TCRdb re-called the multiplex PCR reads with MiXCR, one entry per CDR3 protein. The data hold roughly 1.1 million distinct CDR3 sequences, with 35% to 40% observed a single time. The evidence that diagnosis relied on was clinical symptoms, serum thyroxine, TRAb, thyroid ultrasound and orbital computed tomography. The CDR3 runs to 18 residues. Losses at the gene ends were 6 bases for V and 0 bases for J; bases not matched to a gene: 14. Germline-derived CDR1 and CDR2 are LNHDA and SQIVND (reference sequence).

The receptor comes from an adult man with Graves' hyperthyroidism. Sequences were obtained from peripheral blood or thyroid tissue (not recorded which). The chain couples TRBV19 to TRBJ1-1, with 9 positions matching TRBD1. The CDR3 is CASSRGTGIGRMNTEAFF. The CDR3 bases are TGTGCCAGTAGCCGCGGGACAGGGATAGGGCGCATGAACACTGAAGCTTTCTTT.